The clone carrying this T cell receptor beta chain was recorded a few times. Authors' analysis steps: Estimated nucleated cell counts came from reference gene primer amplification. Only in-frame clones appear in the TCRdb table, and some are missing; sequencing was by immunoSEQ multiplex PCR. Clone size and V and J calls were adopted from that table, with D and trimming inferred from the DNA. This table has approximately 80,000 clones, around four fifths appearing once. The germline gives CDR1 SGHRS, CDR2 YFSETQ. The V gene end was trimmed by 4 bases and the J gene end by 4 bases; junction bases not matched to a gene: 7. CDR3 length: 15 amino acids. The data were taken from a study of blood T cell repertoires in COVID-19. In the study overall: Italy, Spain and the United States were the sources of the convalescent and acute COVID-19 samples. The analysed material was cDNA or gDNA that came from T cells, B-cell-depleted T cells, or PBMCs.

This rearrangement joins TRBV5-1 to TRBJ2-2; TRBD2 matches 7 bases. Sequencing was carried out using peripheral blood. The TCR sequence derives from a human donor in a cohort sampled during active COVID-19. The CDR3 is CASSRSGTTTGELFF. The CDR3 nucleotides read TGCGCCAGCAGCCGATCCGGGACTACCACCGGGGAGCTGTTTTTT.